These 3 T cell receptor beta chains originate from one sample sequenced in a study of T cells after yellow fever vaccination. TCRdb re-called the 5' RACE reads through MiXCR, storing one row per CDR3 protein. This table has 500,000 to 650,000 distinct CDR3 sequences, 17% appearing once. The input for sequencing was PBMCs, taken less than 6 days after the first yellow fever vaccination. These receptor sequences come from a man aged 18-30 years who received the YFV17D yellow fever vaccine.

This clonotype was detected only a few times. This chain joins TRBV27 and TRBJ2-7; 7 bases map to TRBD2. V trimming: 3 bases; J trimming: 4 bases; junction bases outside the gene matches: 6. This CDR3 spans 14 amino acids. The germline CDR1 and CDR2 sequences are MNHEY and SMNVEV (reference sequence). CDR3 nucleotides: TGTGCCAGCAGTTTGGGGGGAGGGTGGTACGAGCAGTACTTC. It encodes CASSLGGGWYEQYF.

This clonotype appeared a few times. The chain has TRBV7-2 and TRBJ2-3, with unresolved D. Germline loops: CDR1 SGHTA, CDR2 FQGNSA. V was shortened by 2 bases and J by 2 bases, with 11 bases between the two germline ends. The CDR3 consists of 15 residues. This CDR3 is CASSLRSPPTDTQYF. In DNA form, the CDR3 reads TGTGCCAGCAGCTTACGATCCCCTCCCACAGATACGCAGTATTTT.

This clonotype was counted a few times. This rearrangement joins TRBV6-6 to TRBJ1-2; D unclear. Germline CDR1 reads MNHNY; CDR2 reads SVGAGI (reference sequence). The length of the CDR3 is 13 residues. The V gene lost 5 bases and the J gene lost 2 bases, with 9 bases spanning the gap. The CDR3 bases are TGTGCCAGCAGTAATCCAGGCAACTATGGCTACACCTTC. This encodes CASSNPGNYGYTF.